A single sample gave rise to the 3 T cell receptor beta chains below, sequenced in a study of blood T cell repertoires in COVID-19. Sequenced by immunoSEQ multiplex PCR; TCRdb stores in-frame clones only, minus some. The sample lists under 250,000 clones, 65% to 85% occurring once. Material: PBMCs or T cells enriched from blood (not recorded which). These receptors were collected from a man aged 30 to 45 with acute COVID-19.

This sequence joins TRBV5-1 and TRBJ2-3; 9 nucleotides align to TRBD1. The CDR3 length is 14 residues. Trimming removed 5 bases from V and 2 bases from J; junction bases left unmatched: 3. Germline V CDR1 and CDR2: SGHRS, YFSETQ. The CDR3 DNA reads as TGCGCCAGCAGTGGACAGGGGTTCACAGATACGCAGTATTTT. Protein: CASSGQGFTDTQYF. The variable domain in full, completed from reference TRBV5-1 and TRBJ2-3, reads KAGVTQTPRYLIKTRGQQVTLSCSPISGHRSVSWYQQTPGQGLQFLFEYFSETQRNKGNFPGRFSGRQFSNSRSEMNVSTLELGDSALYLCASSGQGFTDTQYFGPGTRLTVL.

This chain connects TRBV5-1 to TRBJ2-3; TRBD1 matches 7 bases. CDR3 length: 15 amino acids. The trim removed 3 bases at V and 0 bases at J, leaving 4 bases unmatched. The germline V gene encodes CDR1 SGHRS and CDR2 YFSETQ. CDR3 in amino acids: CASSSGQLSTDTQYF. The CDR3 region has the DNA TGCGCCAGCAGCTCGGGACAGCTTAGCACAGATACGCAGTATTTT.

The CDR3, as DNA: TGTGCCAGCACCTACGGACTCCCCTACAATGAGCAGTTCTTC. Its translation: CASTYGLPYNEQFF. The V call is TRBV6-5, the J call TRBJ2-1, with D possibly TRBD2 on 5 matching bases. With 7 bases removed from V and 2 bases from J, the gap between germline ends came to 12 bases. Germline CDR1 MNHEY, CDR2 SVGAGI. CDR3 length: 14 amino acids.